The clone carrying this TCR beta chain appeared many times. Its antigen is not known. TCRdb analysed the 5' RACE reads with MiXCR anew, one entry per CDR3 protein. The data show 250,000 or so distinct CDR3 sequences, with roughly a tenth seen just once and 2.6% held by the top ten. This entry comes from a study of CD8 T cells in ankylosing spondylitis. Findings and limits, study-wide: According to the report, clones linked to the disease were significantly enriched in matched synovial fluid samples taken from ankylosing spondylitis patients. A TCR beta motif of several highly homologous variants appeared characteristic of ankylosing spondylitis blood.

The length of the CDR3 is 17 residues. CDR1 and CDR2 from the germline V gene are DFQATT and SNEGSKA (reference sequence). V shed 2 bases and J 2 bases; nucleotides not matched to a gene: 11. The chain recombines TRBV20-1 with TRBJ2-2, with TRBD1 identical over 7 bases. The sequence was collected from a male donor with ankylosing spondylitis or in good health (not recorded which). The specimen was blood, either unsorted or a sorted T cell fraction (not recorded which). The CDR3 DNA is TGCAGTGCTAGAAATGTACGGGACAGCCCTAACACCGGGGAGCTGTTTTTT. As protein: CSARNVRDSPNTGELFF.